Shown below are 19 T cell receptor beta chains from a single sample sequenced in a study of regulatory T cells in long-lasting Graves disease. Combining iRepertoire HTBI primers with Arm-PCR of CDR3 regions, the authors built TCR beta libraries. In TCRdb, the multiplex PCR reads were re-called with MiXCR into one record per CDR3 protein. Among roughly 490,000 distinct CDR3 sequences listed, roughly 23% were seen once. The time point is: persistent/refractory GD, antithyroid drugs over 5 years with positive TRAb. From RNA extracted from PBMCs, the TCR library was made. The input for sequencing was peripheral blood mononuclear cells (PBMCs), taken when the disease was refractory, from a patient treated with antithyroid drugs. These receptors all stem from a female donor with Graves disease.

This clonotype was counted between two and nine times. This CDR3 is CASSPRDSRNEQYF. CDR3 nucleotide sequence: TGTGCCAGCAGCCCACGGGACAGTCGGAACGAGCAGTACTTC. The chain recombines TRBV3-1 with TRBJ2-7; 7 nucleotides line up with TRBD1. Trimming took 4 bases from V and 5 from J; bases not matched to a gene: 8. In germline, CDR1 is LGHDT, CDR2 YNNKEL (reference sequence). The CDR3 is made up of 14 amino acids.

Comments on this clonotype: The conserved phenylalanine or tryptophan normally closing the CDR3 is absent here, so this likely arose from a read error. The V call is TRBV2, the J call TRBJ2-6; D is undetermined. Germline assignment: CDR1 SNHLY and CDR2 FYNNEI. The V end lost 6 bases, the J end lost 0 bases, and 9 bases lay between the germline ends. This CDR3 is 15 amino acids long. In nucleotides, the CDR3 is TGTGCCAGCAGAGACGGTAACTCTGGGGCCAACGTCCTGACTTCC. Encoded protein: CASRDGNSGANVLTS.

This clonotype was seen a few times. The chain carries TRBV19 and TRBJ2-6, with D uncertain. The CDR3 covers 12 residues. The ends were cut back, 4 bases at V and 13 bases at J, with 11 bases in the middle. Looked up from germline, CDR1 is LNHDA and CDR2 is SQIVND (reference sequence). CDR3 loop: CASSTPLRVLTF. CDR3 bases: TGTGCCAGTAGTACCCCCCTTAGGGTCCTGACTTTC.

In its sample, this clonotype was seen many times. This chain joins TRBV20-1 and TRBJ2-2; 7 bases are a match to TRBD2. The CDR3 extends over 13 amino acids. Germline V gene data show CDR1 as DFQATT and CDR2 as SNEGSKA (reference sequence). Germline trimming cut 2 bases from V and 5 bases from J; bases unmatched to any gene: 2. DNA for the CDR3: TGCAGTGCTAGACTAGCGGCTACCGGGGAGCTGTTTTTT. It encodes CSARLAATGELFF.

This chain uses TRBV10-3 with TRBJ1-1; no clear D gene. Germline V lookup: CDR1 ENHRY, CDR2 SYGVKD. The CDR3 runs 13 residues. Trimming pared 3 bases from V and 0 bases from J, leaving 5 bases between. The CDR3 spells CAISETVNTEAFF. The CDR3 nucleotides are TGTGCCATCAGTGAAACCGTGAACACTGAAGCTTTCTTT.

This chain links TRBV3-1 with TRBJ1-4; possibly TRBD1 for D (5 bases). The V end lost 2 bases, the J end lost 4 bases, and 11 bases lay between the germline ends. The CDR3 extends over 15 amino acids. The V gene's germline CDR1 is LGHDT and CDR2 YNNKEL (reference sequence). The CDR3 DNA reads TGTGCCAGCAGCCAACAGGGCGGGGGTAATGAAAAACTGTTTTTT. Residues: CASSQQGGGNEKLFF.

This clonotype was seen only a few times. CDR3 DNA: TGTGCCAGTAACCCCCGGGCAGGGATAGAACAGCCCCAGCATTTT. Protein product: CASNPRAGIEQPQHF. This sequence joins TRBV19 and TRBJ1-5, with D possibly being TRBD1 (5 bases). Germline values: CDR1 LNHDA, CDR2 SQIVND (reference sequence). The CDR3 sequence is 15 residues long. The germline V and J ends were trimmed by 7 bases and 7 bases, with 20 bases remaining between them.

This clonotype was counted a single time. The chain employs TRBV6-1 and TRBJ1-5; 7 nucleotides agree with TRBD1. Germline-derived CDR1 and CDR2 are MNHNS and SASEGT. This CDR3 has 18 residues. V lost 2 bases and J lost 4; bases outside the gene matches: 14. The CDR3, as DNA: TGTGCCAGCAGTGAACGGACCGTGAGGGGGCGCTTTAATCAGCCCCAGCATTTT. Encoded protein: CASSERTVRGRFNQPQHF.

The chain recombines TRBV7-2 with TRBJ1-2; D might be TRBD1 (6 bases). The CDR3 has 15 amino acids. The germline V and J ends were trimmed by 5 bases and 4 bases, with 17 bases remaining between them. Germline CDR1 reads SGHTA; CDR2 reads FQGNSA. In DNA form, the CDR3 reads TGTGCCAGCAGCCCTTCCGCCGGGGGCGTCTATGGCTACACCTTC. Encoded protein: CASSPSAGGVYGYTF.

This clonotype has ten or more counts. The chain carries TRBV2 and TRBJ1-4; D unclear. The V gene's germline CDR1 is SNHLY and CDR2 FYNNEI. The CDR3 runs 13 residues. V gave up 6 bases and J gave up 3 bases, with 8 bases separating them. CDR3 protein: CASRSGANEKLFF. DNA for the CDR3: TGTGCCAGCAGAAGTGGGGCTAATGAAAAACTGTTTTTT.

This clonotype was detected ten times or more. In nucleotides, the CDR3 is TGTGCCAGCGTCTTACGGACTAGCGGGACCTACGAGCAGTACTTC. It encodes CASVLRTSGTYEQYF. The V and J genes are TRBV12-3 or TRBV12-4 and TRBJ2-7; 12 nucleotides align to TRBD2. This CDR3 has 15 residues. J lost 2 bases, V lost 8 bases, and 7 bases had no gene match.

There are many counts of this clonotype. The rearrangement links TRBV12-3 or TRBV12-4 to TRBJ2-7; a possible D gene is TRBD2 (6 bases). The CDR3 totals 13 residues. V shed 6 bases and J shed 8 bases, with 17 bases lying between them. CDR3 in DNA: TGTGCCAGCAGCTTTCGCGGGGCAGCAAAGCAGTACTTC. Translating gives CASSFRGAAKQYF.

On this clonotype: One end of the junction varies from germline; a read error may be responsible. The J gene is TRBJ2-1, the V gene TRBV7-7, with 11 positions matching TRBD2. Germline CDR1 reads SSHAT; CDR2 reads FNYEAQ (reference sequence). CDR3 length: 15 amino acids. The CDR3 here is CASSLAGGLYNEQFF. In nucleotides, the CDR3 is TGTGCTAGCAGCTTAGCGGGAGGGCTATACAATGAGCAGTTCTTC.

The chain has TRBV24-1 and TRBJ1-1; no firm D call. CDR3 length equals 13 residues. Looked up from germline, CDR1 is KGHDR and CDR2 is SFDVKD. Deletions cut 3 bases from V and 5 bases from J, with 9 bases between. This CDR3 reads CATSDTDQTEAFF. The DNA of the CDR3 is TGTGCCACCAGTGATACCGATCAGACTGAAGCTTTCTTT.

This clonotype was seen many times. The chain employs TRBV12-3 or TRBV12-4 and TRBJ1-1, with D uncertain. This CDR3 has 14 amino acids. V was clipped by 4 bases and J by 4 bases, with 13 bases between them. CDR3 in DNA: TGTGCCAGCAGTTACTTAGGCAGTCCCACTGAAGCTTTCTTT. This sequence encodes CASSYLGSPTEAFF.

Concerning this clonotype: This may come from a read error, since a much larger clone is one base off. The V and J genes are TRBV2 and TRBJ2-5; D possibly uses TRBD1 or TRBD2 (6 bases each). CDR1 and CDR2 (germline): SNHLY, FYNNEI. This CDR3 has 15 amino acids. The CDR3 protein is CASSERGAGQEAQYF. For the CDR3, the DNA is TGTGCCAGCAGTGAAAGGGGGGCTGGGCAAGAGGCCCAGTACTTC.

The J gene is TRBJ2-4, the V gene TRBV25-1; D is possibly TRBD1 (5 bases). The CDR3 length is 12 residues. V gave up 5 bases and J gave up 3 bases, with 5 bases separating them. Germline-derived CDR1 and CDR2 are MGHDK and SYGVNS. The CDR3 loop reads CASSRGKNIQYF. DNA for the CDR3: TGTGCCAGCAGTAGGGGCAAAAACATTCAGTACTTC. Full variable domain (rest looked up from reference TRBV25-1 and TRBJ2-4): EADIYQTPRYLVIGTGKKITLECSQTMGHDKMYWYQQDPGMELHLIHYSYGVNSTEKGDLSSESTVSRIRTEHFPLTLESARPSHTSQYLCASSRGKNIQYFGAGTRLSVL.

As regards this clonotype: A much larger clone differs by one base, so this may be a read error. The J gene is TRBJ1-4, the V gene TRBV5-8; D is undetermined. CDR1 and CDR2 (germline): SGHTS, YDEGEE. The CDR3 has 14 amino acids. The DNA of the CDR3 is TGTGCCAGCAGCTTGGCCAAGGCTAATGGAAAACTGTTTTTT. It translates to CASSLAKANGKLFF.

This clonotype was seen a handful of times. The gene calls are TRBV14 and TRBJ1-2; D remains ambiguous. CDR3 length: 14 residues. V gave up 1 base and J gave up 8 bases, with 14 bases separating them. CDR1 is SGHDN and CDR2 is FVKESK in the germline V gene. The CDR3 loop reads CASSQGGGIRGYTF. For the CDR3, the DNA is TGTGCCAGCAGCCAAGGAGGAGGGATCAGGGGCTACACCTTC.